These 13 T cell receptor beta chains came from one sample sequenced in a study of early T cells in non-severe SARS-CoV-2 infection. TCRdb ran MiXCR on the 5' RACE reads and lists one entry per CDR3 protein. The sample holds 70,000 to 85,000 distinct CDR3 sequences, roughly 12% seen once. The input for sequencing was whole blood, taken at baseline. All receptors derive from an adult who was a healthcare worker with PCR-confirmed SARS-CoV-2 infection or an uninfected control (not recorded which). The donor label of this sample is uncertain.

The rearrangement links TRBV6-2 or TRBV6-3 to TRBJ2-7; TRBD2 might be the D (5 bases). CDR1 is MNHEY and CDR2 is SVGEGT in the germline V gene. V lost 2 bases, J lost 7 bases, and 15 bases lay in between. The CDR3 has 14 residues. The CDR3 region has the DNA TGTGCCAGCAGTTACGCGGGTTCGGCCGGTGAGCAGTACTTC. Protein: CASSYAGSAGEQYF.

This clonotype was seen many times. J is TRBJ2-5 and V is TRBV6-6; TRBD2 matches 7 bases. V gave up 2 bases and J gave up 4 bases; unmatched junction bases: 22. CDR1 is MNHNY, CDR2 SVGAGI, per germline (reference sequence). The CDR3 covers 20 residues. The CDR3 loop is CASSYGPNIELAGEGETQYF. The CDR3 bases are TGTGCCAGCAGTTACGGACCCAATATAGAGTTGGCGGGGGAAGGAGAGACCCAGTACTTC.

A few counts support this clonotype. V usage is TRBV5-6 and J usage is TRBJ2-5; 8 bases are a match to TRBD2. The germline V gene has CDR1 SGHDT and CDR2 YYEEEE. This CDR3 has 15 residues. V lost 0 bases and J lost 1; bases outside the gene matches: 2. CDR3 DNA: TGTGCCAGCAGCTTGGCTACTAGCGGCCAAGAGACCCAGTACTTC. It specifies CASSLATSGQETQYF. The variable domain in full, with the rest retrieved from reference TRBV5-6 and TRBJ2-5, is DAGVTQSPTHLIKTRGQQVTLRCSPKSGHDTVSWYQQALGQGPQFIFQYYEEEERQRGNFPDRFSGHQFPNYSSELNVNALLLGDSALYLCASSLATSGQETQYFGPGTRLLVL.

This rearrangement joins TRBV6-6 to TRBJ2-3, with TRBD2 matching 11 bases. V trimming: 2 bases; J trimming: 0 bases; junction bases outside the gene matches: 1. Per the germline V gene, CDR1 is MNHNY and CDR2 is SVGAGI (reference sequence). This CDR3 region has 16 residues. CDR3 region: CASSYIAGGSTDTQYF. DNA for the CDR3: TGTGCCAGCAGTTACATAGCGGGGGGGAGCACAGATACGCAGTATTTT.

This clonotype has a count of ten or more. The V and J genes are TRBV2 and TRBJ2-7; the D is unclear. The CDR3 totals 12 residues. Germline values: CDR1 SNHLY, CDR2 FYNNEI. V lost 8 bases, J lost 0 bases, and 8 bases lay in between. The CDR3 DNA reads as TGTGCCAGCTTATTGGGCTCCTACGAGCAGTACTTC. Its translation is CASLLGSYEQYF.

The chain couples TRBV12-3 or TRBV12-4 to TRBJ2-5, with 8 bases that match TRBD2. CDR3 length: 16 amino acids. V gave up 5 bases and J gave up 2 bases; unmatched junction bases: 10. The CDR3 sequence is CASSQTSGSYQETQYF. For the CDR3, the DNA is TGTGCCAGCAGTCAAACTAGCGGAAGCTATCAAGAGACCCAGTACTTC.

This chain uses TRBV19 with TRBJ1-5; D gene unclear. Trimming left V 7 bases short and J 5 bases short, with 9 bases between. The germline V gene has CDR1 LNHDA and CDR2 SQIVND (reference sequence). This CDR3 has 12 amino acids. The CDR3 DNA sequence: TGTGCCAGTACCAATGGGTATCAGCCCCAGCATTTT. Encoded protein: CASTNGYQPQHF.

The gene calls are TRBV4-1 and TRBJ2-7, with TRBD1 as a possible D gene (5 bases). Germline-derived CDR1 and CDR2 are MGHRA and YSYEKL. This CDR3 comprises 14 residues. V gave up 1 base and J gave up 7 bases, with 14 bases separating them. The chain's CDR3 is CASSQGQTLMEQYF. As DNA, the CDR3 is TGCGCCAGCAGCCAAGGACAGACCCTCATGGAGCAGTACTTC.

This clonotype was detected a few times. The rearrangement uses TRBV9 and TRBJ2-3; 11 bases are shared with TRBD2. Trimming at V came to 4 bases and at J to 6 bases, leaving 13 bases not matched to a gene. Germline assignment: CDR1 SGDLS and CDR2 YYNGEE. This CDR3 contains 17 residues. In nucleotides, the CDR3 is TGTGCCAGCAGCTTCCAAGCCACTAGCGGGAGAGTGGATACGCAGTATTTT. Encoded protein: CASSFQATSGRVDTQYF.

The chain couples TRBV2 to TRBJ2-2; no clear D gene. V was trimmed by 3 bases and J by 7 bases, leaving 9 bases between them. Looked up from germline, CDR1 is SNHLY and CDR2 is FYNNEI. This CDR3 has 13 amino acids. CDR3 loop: CASSEAQVGELFF. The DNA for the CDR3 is TGTGCCAGCAGTGAGGCGCAGGTCGGGGAGCTGTTTTTT.

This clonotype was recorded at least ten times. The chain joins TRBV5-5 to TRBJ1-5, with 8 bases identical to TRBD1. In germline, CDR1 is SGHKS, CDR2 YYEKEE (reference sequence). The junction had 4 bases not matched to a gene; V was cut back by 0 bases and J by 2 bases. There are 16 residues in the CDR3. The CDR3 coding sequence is TGTGCCAGCAGCTTGGGGGGACAGGCTCGCAATCAGCCCCAGCATTTT. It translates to CASSLGGQARNQPQHF.

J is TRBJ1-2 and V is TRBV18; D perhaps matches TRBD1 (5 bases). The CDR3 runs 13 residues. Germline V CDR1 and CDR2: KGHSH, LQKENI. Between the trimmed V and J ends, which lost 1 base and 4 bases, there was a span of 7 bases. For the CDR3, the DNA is TGTGCCAGCTCACCACGCGGGGGCTATGGCTACACCTTC. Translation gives CASSPRGGYGYTF.

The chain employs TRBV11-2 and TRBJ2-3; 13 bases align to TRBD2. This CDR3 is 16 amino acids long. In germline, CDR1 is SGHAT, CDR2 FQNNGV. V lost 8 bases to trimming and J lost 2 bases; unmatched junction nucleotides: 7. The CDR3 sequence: CASQGLAGPPTDTQYF. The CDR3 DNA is TGTGCCAGCCAGGGACTAGCGGGACCACCCACAGATACGCAGTATTTT.